This T cell receptor (beta chain) was sequenced in a study of cytomegalovirus exposure and HLA in healthy donors. About the study: Unique TCRs numbering some 93 million, obtained from HLA-typed donors, made up an early data release. Of several hundred genotyped donors, 75% to 90% grouped in the Caucasian-associated ancestry cluster. Study findings and constraints: Sequencing depth across donors, presence/absence analyses assumed, was roughly uniform.

Details on this clone: Its antigen is unknown.

Both 60 Vbeta primers and 13 Jbeta primers went into the PCR. Clones were sequenced by immunoSEQ multiplex PCR, and TCRdb holds only the in-frame ones, with some missing. The table includes more than 140,000 clones, roughly four fifths detected once. The sequenced sample was PBMCs. This TCR came from a man younger than 35 in good health and CMV-seropositive.

Written as DNA, the CDR3 is TGTGCCATCAGCTATTTGACAGGGAACTATGGCTACACCTTC. Translating gives CAISYLTGNYGYTF. The chain combines TRBV10-3 with TRBJ1-2, with 7 bases lining up with TRBD1. Per the germline V gene, CDR1 is ENHRY and CDR2 is SYGVKD. This CDR3 has 14 residues. V was clipped by 6 bases and J by 2 bases; unmatched bases: 6.